Listed here are 8 T cell receptor beta chains from one sample, sequenced in a study of vaccination and CD4 T cells after COVID-19. Regarding treatment: roughly 10-day PBMC culture with coronavirus spike peptide pools or control peptides (ViraFEST assay). Antigen specificity for these receptors is unknown. Sequenced with the Oncomine TCR Beta short-read assay was DNA taken from cultured CD4+ T cells. TCRdb reanalysed the PCR reads using MiXCR and keeps one entry per CDR3 protein. The table lists more than 12,000 distinct CDR3 sequences, 50% to 55% of them singletons. The sequencing input was CD4+ T cells from blood, cultured in vitro. These receptors originate from a human donor who had recovered from COVID-19.

The chain employs TRBV6-1 and TRBJ2-1; 7 bases line up with TRBD2. The trim removed 7 bases at V and 7 bases at J, leaving 7 bases unmatched. CDR1 and CDR2 from the germline V gene are MNHNS and SASEGT. The CDR3 has 13 amino acids. The CDR3 is CASKRGVVNEQFF. The CDR3 DNA reads as TGTGCCAGCAAACGGGGGGTAGTGAATGAGCAGTTCTTC.

This rearrangement joins TRBV6-1 to TRBJ2-1; D gene uncertain. The V end was cut by 2 bases, the J end by 1 base, with 6 bases between. Germline-derived CDR1 and CDR2 are MNHNS and SASEGT. The CDR3 contains 14 residues. Here the CDR3 reads CASSERESYNEQFF. The CDR3 DNA reads TGTGCCAGCAGTGAACGAGAGTCCTACAATGAGCAGTTCTTC.

The J gene is TRBJ1-1, the V gene TRBV6-1, with D possibly TRBD1 on 5 matching bases. Germline values: CDR1 MNHNS, CDR2 SASEGT. Trimming removed 8 bases from V and 4 bases from J, with 11 bases in between. This CDR3 has 12 amino acids. The CDR3 sequence is CASVRGGTEAFF. The CDR3 nucleotides are TGTGCCAGCGTAAGGGGAGGCACTGAAGCTTTCTTT.

This clonotype qualifies as large. V usage is TRBV12-3 or TRBV12-4 and J usage is TRBJ1-2; 8 bases align to TRBD1. The CDR3 has 15 amino acids. The ends lost 3 bases at V and 4 bases at J; junction bases unmatched: 7. The CDR3 sequence: CASSLVSGGSYGYTF. Written as DNA, the CDR3 is TGTGCCAGCAGTTTGGTGTCAGGGGGCTCCTATGGCTACACCTTC.

The chain carries TRBV20-1 and TRBJ1-4, with D perhaps matching TRBD1 (5 bases). CDR1 and CDR2 from the germline V gene are DFQATT and SNEGSKA (reference sequence). V lost 0 bases and J 7 bases, leaving 18 bases between the germline ends. CDR3 length equals 16 residues. CDR3 coding DNA: TGCAGTGCTAGAGACCAAGGGAGGGACGGAGGTGAAAAACTGTTTTTT. This encodes CSARDQGRDGGEKLFF.

The J gene is TRBJ2-3, the V gene TRBV14; the D is unclear. The CDR3 is made up of 13 amino acids. CDR1 is SGHDN and CDR2 is FVKESK in the germline V gene. The germline V and J ends were trimmed by 3 bases and 4 bases, with 8 bases remaining between them. The CDR3 here is CASSHLFSDTQYF. CDR3 nucleotide sequence: TGTGCCAGCAGCCACCTCTTTTCAGATACGCAGTATTTT. Together with reference TRBV14 and TRBJ2-3, the CDR3 gives the full variable domain: EAGVTQFPSHSVIEKGQTVTLRCDPISGHDNLYWYRRVMGKEIKFLLHFVKESKQDESGMPNNRFLAERTGGTYSTLKVQPAELEDSGVYFCASSHLFSDTQYFGPGTRLTVL.

The J gene is TRBJ1-5, the V gene TRBV6-1; D uncertain. This CDR3 region has 12 residues. The V and J ends lost 4 bases and 5 bases respectively, with 6 bases between them. In germline, CDR1 is MNHNS, CDR2 SASEGT. Here the CDR3 DNA reads TGTGCCAGCAGTGCGTATGATCAGCCCCAGCATTTT. Its translation is CASSAYDQPQHF.

V gene TRBV7-3 combines with J gene TRBJ2-7; D gene uncertain. CDR3 length: 16 amino acids. Germline V gene lookup returns CDR1 SGHTA and CDR2 FQGTGA. Trimming pared 1 base from V and 3 bases from J, leaving 16 bases between. CDR3 region: CASSLNGPQIDYEQYF. CDR3 nucleotides: TGTGCCAGCAGCTTAAACGGACCCCAAATTGACTACGAGCAGTACTTC.